The clone carrying this TCR beta chain showed up just a few times. The antigen is not known. Documented time point: newly diagnosed GD, antithyroid drugs for less than 3 months. The TCR library was prepared using RNA isolated from PBMCs. The data derive from a study of regulatory T cells in long-lasting Graves disease. Study at large: Graves' patients who were just diagnosed had used antithyroid drugs for under 3 months.

Researchers made TCR beta libraries by using iRepertoire HTBI primers and running Arm-PCR on CDR3 regions. TCRdb re-called the multiplex PCR reads through MiXCR, storing one row per CDR3 protein. The sample shows about 440,000 distinct CDR3 sequences, around 17% of them seen only once. The CDR3 contains 16 residues. V was shortened by 5 bases and J by 0 bases, with 18 bases between the two germline ends. From germline, CDR1 is DFQATT and CDR2 SNEGSKA (reference sequence). Study-wide results and limits: Persistent disease was associated with favored TRBV28 usage and with favored use of TRBJ1-2 and TRBJ2-5. Lower TCR diversity characterized persistent Graves' patients relative to newly diagnosed patients.

These data were likewise used in another study, on T cells in Graves' hyperthyroidism and ophthalmopathy. Per that paper: Lactation, pregnancy, other autoimmune disease or uncontrolled infection excluded patients.

J is TRBJ2-3 and V is TRBV20-1; the D is unclear. This TCR derives from a woman under 40 with Graves disease. This specimen consisted of peripheral blood mononuclear cells (PBMCs), obtained at new diagnosis, from a patient treated with antithyroid drugs. The CDR3 DNA sequence: TGCAGTGCTGTGCCCGTTAGTGCCTCTAGCACAGATACGCAGTATTTT. Protein sequence: CSAVPVSASSTDTQYF.